This T cell receptor beta chain was sequenced for a study of PD-L1 blockade in urothelial cancer. Study overall: Atezolizumab at 1,200 mg intravenously every 3 weeks was started by patients in about 2014. The median number of T cells present in blood samples was 141,255. Findings and caveats of the study: Larger 3-week expansion of tumor-associated blood clones was seen in durable-benefit patients.

Noted time point: pretreatment peripheral blood. Comments on this clone: Its antigen is still unknown.

TCRdb's copy holds only in-frame clones and misses some; the assay was immunoSEQ multiplex PCR. The sample yields 60,000 to 70,000 clones, 75% to 90% seen once. The input for sequencing was PBMCs, taken around atezolizumab (anti-PD-L1) treatment. The receptor's source is a man between 65 and 85 years old with urothelial cancer.

The CDR3 protein is CASGRIGTDTQYF. Written as DNA, the CDR3 is TGCGCCAGTGGGAGGATAGGCACAGATACGCAGTATTTT. The gene calls are TRBV4-3 and TRBJ2-3; possibly TRBD2 for D (6 bases). There are 13 residues in the CDR3. Germline CDR1 is LGHNA and CDR2 is YSLEER. Trimming took 9 bases from V and 1 from J, leaving 11 bases between them.